This record looks at one T cell receptor beta chain sequence and its context. Its antigen remains unknown. Time point given: week 23, last vaccination. Vaccination comprised doses that each held 300 ug of mutant IDH1 20-mer peptide, plus topical imiquimod. New astrocytomas of WHO grade 3 or 4 that were IDH1-mutant and ATRX-lost were found in the donors. The data are from a study of a mutant IDH1 vaccine in newly diagnosed glioma. About the study: Patients received vaccination from 4-6 weeks after radiotherapy alone, or with temozolomide cycles. Among treated patients, around 62% were male and about 40% female, and mean age was about 41 years.

This CDR3 region has 17 residues. The V gene lost 5 bases and the J gene lost 4 bases, with 21 bases spanning the gap. The V gene's germline CDR1 is SGHNT and CDR2 YENEEA. Measured with immunoSEQ multiplex PCR; TCRdb has only the in-frame clones, and not every one. In the table there are over 55,000 clones, approximately 78% of which are singletons. Findings and limits, study-wide: Pseudoprogression appeared independent of alterations in top peripheral clonotypes.

The sequence was collected from a woman aged 40 to 50 with glioma. Some clones in this sample may be carry-over from other donors' samples. Sequenced material: PBMCs, taken from a glioma patient whose treatment included an IDH1 peptide vaccine. This chain joins TRBV11-3 and TRBJ2-1; D may be TRBD2 (7 bases). CDR3 bases: TGTGCCAGCAGCCTCGAACGGTTAGGGGGGGGGTACAATGAGCAGTTCTTC. This gives the protein CASSLERLGGGYNEQFF.